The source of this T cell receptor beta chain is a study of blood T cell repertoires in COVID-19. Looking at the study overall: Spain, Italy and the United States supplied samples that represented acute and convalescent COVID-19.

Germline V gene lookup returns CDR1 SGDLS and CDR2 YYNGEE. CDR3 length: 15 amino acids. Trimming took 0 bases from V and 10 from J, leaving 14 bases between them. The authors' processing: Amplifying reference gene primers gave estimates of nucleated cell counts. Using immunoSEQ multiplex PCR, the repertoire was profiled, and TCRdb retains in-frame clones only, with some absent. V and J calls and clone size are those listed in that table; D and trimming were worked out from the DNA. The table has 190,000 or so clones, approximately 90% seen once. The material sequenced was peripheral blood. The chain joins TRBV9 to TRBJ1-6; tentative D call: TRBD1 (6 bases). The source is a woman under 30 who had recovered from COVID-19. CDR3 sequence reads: CASSVGGRGESPLHF. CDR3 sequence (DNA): TGTGCCAGCAGCGTAGGAGGCAGGGGAGAATCACCCCTCCACTTT.